This T cell receptor beta chain was sequenced during a study of T cell repertoires in cytomegalovirus infection. The overall study: Both CMV infection and a matching HLA type were indicated by public TCR beta signatures.

Whole-study results and caveats: HLA-C-restricted CMV clonotypes gave the most frequent clonotype in two of eight donors. Adding up the frequency of public TCR beta families identified people who carried CMV plus the relevant HLA.

CDR1 is SGHTA, CDR2 FQGNSA, per germline. The CDR3 runs 13 residues. V lost 1 base to trimming and J lost 8 bases, with 11 bases between them. TCRdb re-called the reads through MiXCR, storing one row per CDR3 protein. The top ten clones hold around 16% of a sample with more than 200,000 distinct CDR3 sequences, roughly 9.1% of them seen once. This clonotype was seen ten or more times. The antigen remains undetermined. J is TRBJ1-2 and V is TRBV7-2; no firm D call. This receptor was obtained from a human donor in good health (CMV status not recorded). Some clones in this sample may be carry-over from other donors' samples. The sample taken for sequencing was PBMCs. CDR3: CASSLELARGYTF. Written as DNA, the CDR3 is TGTGCCAGCAGCTTAGAGCTGGCTCGGGGCTACACCTTC.